This paragraph covers one T cell receptor (beta chain) sequence. Its antigen remains undetermined. No base quality values were provided; no much bigger clone lies one nucleotide off. The sample comes from a study of low-dose radiotherapy and immunotherapy resistance in tumors (dated by TCRdb to between 2021 and 2024). With respect to the entire study: Cohort 1 received 0.5 Gy per fraction every 2 weeks, with a prescribed total PTV dose of 6.5 Gy. Aspirin 300 mg was taken orally once daily by patients for four cycles, starting on cycle 1 day 1. Superscript III and a set of TRAV- and TRBV-specific primers were used to synthesize first-strand cDNA, so that both TCRalpha and TCRbeta chains were covered. Randomization of trial participants into treatment groups was not performed. Patients in Cohort 2 were given 1 Gy per fraction every two weeks, for a total of 13 Gy across 26 weeks. Eight patients were included in the translational analysis: three from the first dose cohort and the first five from the second dose cohort. Nivolumab and ipilimumab were both given intravenously, with nivolumab at a 240 mg flat dose every two weeks and ipilimumab at 1 mg/kg every six weeks. Cyclophosphamide 200 mg/m2 was given intravenously every two weeks, one day before each radiation and immunotherapy administration.

There are 14 amino acids in the CDR3, from cysteine to phenylalanine inclusive. The only DNA kept is the CDR3, 42 bases in frame from the first base. V is reduced by 0 bases and J by 4 bases, leaving a spacing of 10 bases between them. From a lookup of the germline V gene, CDR1 and CDR2 are MGHRA and YSYEKL. Instrument used: Illumina HiSeq 2500. TCRs were amplified with Phusion for 20 to 25 PCR cycles using a constant-region primer together with the adapter attached to the V primers. Isolated mRNA was amplified with the MessageAmp II aRNA Amplification Kit, using a roughly 16-hour in vitro transcription at 37°C. The Dynabeads mRNA DIRECT Purification Kit was used to isolate mRNA for TCR sequencing. Indexed Illumina adapters were added in a second approximately 25-cycle Phusion PCR, and the resulting products were purified with AMPure XP beads. Processing in the source paper ran as follows. Custom Perl scripts were used to pool TCR sequences that encoded the same protein, to remove out-of-frame sequences, and to calculate the abundance of each clonotype. The analysis excluded TCR sequences that were supported by just one read. Among the metrics used to describe the repertoires were Shannon entropy, Gini index, clonality, richness, and the frequency of TCRs shared between repertoires. In-frame beta chains were kept once TCRdb had trimmed the public reads at Q25 with fastp and called clones with MiXCR. Rows merge per CDR3 protein into single entries with the most common DNA and genes. For this entry, the V and J calls and clone size follow TCRdb and not the study's own pipeline. In this sample the table shows some 52,000 distinct CDR3 sequences, approximately 33% of which occur a single time. The biggest ten clones account for around 8% of the sample.

The time point label for this specimen denotes: after trial treatment. The treatment or condition label of this sample denotes: LDRT plus nivolumab, ipilimumab, low-dose cyclophosphamide and aspirin (RACIN trial). Donors were enrolled in RACIN, a single-arm phase I dose-escalation trial in which nivolumab, ipilimumab, aspirin, low-dose cyclophosphamide and low-dose radiotherapy were combined. Eligible patients had advanced, TIL-negative solid tumors. This chain is built from TRBV4-1 and TRBJ2-7, with the D gene uncertain. Material: PBMCs, obtained after low-dose radiotherapy plus immunotherapy. The origin of this receptor is a male donor with rectosigmoid adenocarcinoma. The sequence in DNA is TGCGCCAGCAGCCAAGAAGTGACATCGTACGAGCAGTACTTC. The translation is CASSQEVTSYEQYF.